A selection of T cell receptor beta chains follows, all from one sample in a study of T cell changes during pregnancy in multiple sclerosis. Sequencing used immunoSEQ multiplex PCR; TCRdb keeps in-frame clones, though not all of them. The sample has 45,000 to 55,000 clones, 92% seen once. Sequencing used CD4+ T cells from peripheral blood mononuclear cells, obtained after pregnancy. The receptors shown here come from a female donor in good health, enrolled as a control in a pregnancy study. Both conserved end residues are part of each CDR3. D genes are given only for firm matches. The listing skips clone size in some rows; elsewhere it reads once, few, many or a size class.

clone size: -; J gene: TRBJ2-5; V gene: TRBV4-2; D gene: TRBD2; CDR3 protein: CASSQETGGGQETQYF; CDR3 DNA: TGTGCCAGCAGCCAAGAAACGGGAGGGGGGCAAGAGACCCAGTACTTC
clone size: -; J gene: TRBJ1-2; V gene: TRBV5-5; D gene: TRBD1; CDR3 protein: CASSLDIGGNYGYTF; CDR3 DNA: TGTGCCAGCAGCTTGGATATAGGGGGCAACTATGGCTACACCTTC
clone size: once; J gene: TRBJ2-7; V gene: TRBV14; D gene: TRBD1; CDR3 protein: CASSLGQGGGYEQYF; CDR3 DNA: TGTGCCAGCAGCCTGGGACAGGGAGGAGGCTACGAGCAGTACTTC
clone size: once; J gene: TRBJ2-7; V gene: TRBV7-8; D gene: TRBD2; CDR3 protein: CASSLVYSTAVGAGEQYF; CDR3 DNA: TGTGCCAGCAGCTTAGTTTATTCTACGGCCGTGGGAGCGGGGGAGCAGTACTTC
clone size: -; J gene: TRBJ1-5; V gene: TRBV4-3; D gene: -; CDR3 protein: CASSQPSTDSNQPQHF; CDR3 DNA: TGCGCCAGCAGCCAACCCTCGACAGATAGCAATCAGCCCCAGCATTTT
clone size: -; J gene: TRBJ1-1; V gene: TRBV5-1; D gene: TRBD1; CDR3 protein: CASRADGTGNTEAFF; CDR3 DNA: TGCGCCAGCAGGGCTGATGGGACAGGCAACACTGAAGCTTTCTTT
clone size: -; J gene: TRBJ1-1; V gene: TRBV18; D gene: -; CDR3 protein: CASSSEGKTGTEAFF; CDR3 DNA: TGTGCCAGCTCATCGGAGGGGAAGACGGGCACTGAAGCTTTCTTT
clone size: -; J gene: TRBJ1-1; V gene: TRBV30; D gene: -; CDR3 protein: CAWRETSGTEAFF; CDR3 DNA: TGTGCCTGGAGGGAAACCTCGGGCACTGAAGCTTTCTTT
clone size: -; J gene: TRBJ2-3; V gene: TRBV7-3; D gene: -; CDR3 protein: CASSLNVGATDTQYF; CDR3 DNA: TGTGCCAGCAGCTTAAATGTGGGGGCCACAGATACGCAGTATTTT
clone size: -; J gene: TRBJ2-2; V gene: TRBV6-6; D gene: -; CDR3 protein: CASRPYGSTSTGELFF; CDR3 DNA: TGTGCCAGCAGACCCTACGGTAGCACATCAACCGGGGAGCTGTTTTTT
clone size: once; J gene: TRBJ2-1; V gene: TRBV10-3; D gene: TRBD2; CDR3 protein: CAISALGGREGRDEQFF; CDR3 DNA: TGTGCCATCAGTGCCCTTGGAGGGAGGGAGGGTAGGGATGAGCAGTTCTTC
clone size: -; J gene: TRBJ2-1; V gene: TRBV7-2; D gene: -; CDR3 protein: CASSLDRTTYNEQFF; CDR3 DNA: TGTGCCAGCAGCTTAGACAGGACGACTTACAATGAGCAGTTCTTC
clone size: -; J gene: TRBJ2-3; V gene: TRBV11-1; D gene: TRBD2; CDR3 protein: CASSLGLAGDHDTQYF; CDR3 DNA: TGTGCCAGCAGCTTGGGCCTAGCGGGGGACCACGATACGCAGTATTTT
clone size: -; J gene: TRBJ1-2; V gene: TRBV7-6; D gene: -; CDR3 protein: CASSLDPRQPEGYTF; CDR3 DNA: TGTGCCAGCAGCTTAGACCCGAGGCAGCCCGAAGGCTACACCTTC
clone size: -; J gene: TRBJ2-3; V gene: TRBV6-1; D gene: TRBD1; CDR3 protein: CASSEGGGRGTDTQYF; CDR3 DNA: TGTGCCAGCAGTGAAGGAGGGGGCAGGGGCACAGATACGCAGTATTTT
clone size: -; J gene: TRBJ1-1; V gene: TRBV13; D gene: TRBD1; CDR3 protein: CASSQAPGQQNTEAFF; CDR3 DNA: TGTGCCAGCAGCCAAGCCCCGGGACAGCAGAACACTGAAGCTTTCTTT
clone size: -; J gene: TRBJ1-1; V gene: TRBV18; D gene: -; CDR3 protein: CASSPDRGGTEAFF; CDR3 DNA: TGTGCCAGCTCACCAGACCGGGGAGGTACTGAAGCTTTCTTT
clone size: -; J gene: TRBJ2-3; V gene: TRBV18; D gene: -; CDR3 protein: CASSPSSGADTQYF; CDR3 DNA: TGTGCCAGCTCACCATCTTCGGGAGCAGATACGCAGTATTTT
clone size: -; J gene: TRBJ2-1; V gene: TRBV4-1; D gene: -; CDR3 protein: CASSQDPRGGKQFF; CDR3 DNA: TGCGCCAGCAGCCAAGATCCAAGGGGGGGCAAGCAGTTCTTC
clone size: -; J gene: TRBJ1-5; V gene: TRBV6-4; D gene: -; CDR3 protein: CASSATPPSPQHF; CDR3 DNA: TGTGCCAGCAGCGCGACACCCCCATCGCCCCAGCATTTT
clone size: -; J gene: TRBJ2-5; V gene: TRBV9; D gene: -; CDR3 protein: CASSVSRTEETQYF; CDR3 DNA: TGTGCCAGCAGCGTATCCCGGACAGAAGAGACCCAGTACTTC
clone size: -; J gene: TRBJ1-5; V gene: TRBV19; D gene: -; CDR3 protein: CASSISGTTHQPQHF; CDR3 DNA: TGTGCCAGTAGTATTTCAGGCACCACACATCAGCCCCAGCATTTT
clone size: -; J gene: TRBJ1-5; V gene: TRBV19; D gene: TRBD1; CDR3 protein: CASRTTGNGNQPQHF; CDR3 DNA: TGTGCCAGTAGAACGACAGGGAATGGCAATCAGCCCCAGCATTTT
clone size: -; J gene: TRBJ1-6; V gene: TRBV6-4; D gene: TRBD1; CDR3 protein: CASSEDRMGSPLHF; CDR3 DNA: TGTGCCAGCAGTGAGGACAGGATGGGTTCACCCCTCCACTTT
clone size: -; J gene: TRBJ2-7; V gene: TRBV27; D gene: -; CDR3 protein: CASRPQHNGEQYF; CDR3 DNA: TGTGCCAGCAGACCACAGCATAACGGCGAGCAGTACTTC
clone size: -; J gene: TRBJ1-4; V gene: TRBV7-9; D gene: -; CDR3 protein: CASSIRGGSAEKLFF; CDR3 DNA: TGTGCCAGCAGCATACGGGGTGGCTCCGCTGAAAAACTGTTTTTT
clone size: -; J gene: TRBJ1-6; V gene: TRBV19; D gene: -; CDR3 protein: CASSIARVGTGSANSPLHF; CDR3 DNA: TGTGCCAGTAGTATAGCCAGAGTGGGGACCGGGAGTGCCAATTCACCCCTCCACTTT
clone size: -; J gene: TRBJ1-2; V gene: TRBV11-2; D gene: -; CDR3 protein: CASSRLEGEYGYTF; CDR3 DNA: TGTGCCAGCAGCCGTTTAGAGGGGGAATATGGCTACACCTTC
clone size: -; J gene: TRBJ1-4; V gene: TRBV4-2; D gene: -; CDR3 protein: CASSPEAGEKLFF; CDR3 DNA: TGTGCCAGCAGCCCGGAGGCTGGCGAAAAACTGTTTTTT
clone size: once; J gene: TRBJ1-4; V gene: TRBV18; D gene: TRBD1; CDR3 protein: CASSTDRVATNEKLFF; CDR3 DNA: TGTGCCAGCTCAACCGACAGGGTAGCAACTAATGAAAAACTGTTTTTT
clone size: -; J gene: TRBJ2-1; V gene: TRBV10-3; D gene: -; CDR3 protein: CAISDSTGSSYNEQFF; CDR3 DNA: TGTGCCATCAGTGATTCTACAGGTAGCTCCTACAATGAGCAGTTCTTC
clone size: -; J gene: TRBJ2-1; V gene: TRBV28; D gene: TRBD1; CDR3 protein: CASTRDSTKFNEQFF; CDR3 DNA: TGTGCCAGCACCCGGGACAGCACCAAGTTCAATGAGCAGTTCTTC
clone size: -; J gene: TRBJ2-1; V gene: TRBV30; D gene: TRBD1; CDR3 protein: CAWSVAGTGYNEQFF; CDR3 DNA: TGTGCCTGGAGTGTCGCAGGGACAGGCTACAATGAGCAGTTCTTC
clone size: -; J gene: TRBJ2-1; V gene: TRBV28; D gene: -; CDR3 protein: CASSSRAPSSYNEQFF; CDR3 DNA: TGTGCCAGCAGTTCGAGGGCCCCCAGCTCCTACAATGAGCAGTTCTTC
clone size: -; J gene: TRBJ1-5; V gene: TRBV29-1; D gene: TRBD1; CDR3 protein: CSVGTGAYRPQHF; CDR3 DNA: TGCAGCGTGGGGACAGGGGCTTATCGGCCCCAGCATTTT
clone size: -; J gene: TRBJ2-1; V gene: TRBV29-1; D gene: -; CDR3 protein: CSVDGQSSYNEQFF; CDR3 DNA: TGCAGCGTTGATGGGCAGAGCTCCTACAATGAGCAGTTCTTC
clone size: -; J gene: TRBJ1-5; V gene: TRBV5-1; D gene: -; CDR3 protein: CASSLKGGEAQPQHF; CDR3 DNA: TGCGCCAGCAGCTTGAAGGGAGGGGAGGCTCAGCCCCAGCATTTT
clone size: -; J gene: TRBJ2-3; V gene: TRBV28; D gene: TRBD2; CDR3 protein: CASSNPGLASDTQYF; CDR3 DNA: TGTGCCAGCAGTAACCCGGGACTAGCGTCAGATACGCAGTATTTT
clone size: -; J gene: TRBJ2-2; V gene: TRBV21-1; D gene: -; CDR3 protein: CASSRSGTENTGELFF; CDR3 DNA: TGTGCCAGCAGCAGATCCGGGACAGAGAACACCGGGGAGCTGTTTTTT
clone size: -; J gene: TRBJ1-6; V gene: TRBV14; D gene: -; CDR3 protein: CASSQQGTGGNSPLHF; CDR3 DNA: TGTGCCAGCAGCCAACAGGGAACAGGAGGGAATTCACCCCTCCACTTT
clone size: -; J gene: TRBJ1-5; V gene: TRBV19; D gene: -; CDR3 protein: CASSTDKIQPQHF; CDR3 DNA: TGTGCCAGTAGTACCGACAAAATACAGCCCCAGCATTTT
clone size: -; J gene: TRBJ1-5; V gene: TRBV12-5; D gene: -; CDR3 protein: CASGSRTLVEPQHF; CDR3 DNA: TGTGCTAGTGGTTCGCGGACATTAGTGGAGCCCCAGCATTTT
clone size: -; J gene: TRBJ1-6; V gene: TRBV10-3; D gene: -; CDR3 protein: CAISERGNSPLHF; CDR3 DNA: TGTGCCATCAGTGAGAGGGGGAATTCACCCCTCCACTTT
clone size: -; J gene: TRBJ2-7; V gene: TRBV6-1; D gene: -; CDR3 protein: CASSEGRDQEGYF; CDR3 DNA: TGTGCCAGCAGTGAAGGCCGGGACCAGGAGGGGTACTTC
clone size: -; J gene: TRBJ2-5; V gene: TRBV9; D gene: -; CDR3 protein: CASSVEAGNLQETQYF; CDR3 DNA: TGTGCCAGCAGCGTAGAGGCCGGGAATTTGCAAGAGACCCAGTACTTC
clone size: -; J gene: TRBJ2-7; V gene: TRBV6-5; D gene: TRBD1; CDR3 protein: CASRTPGTGSNEQYF; CDR3 DNA: TGTGCCAGCAGGACGCCCGGGACAGGGTCGAACGAGCAGTACTTC
clone size: -; J gene: TRBJ2-3; V gene: TRBV6-6; D gene: -; CDR3 protein: CVAGELYTDTQYF; CDR3 DNA: TGTGTCGCCGGGGAGCTCTACACAGATACGCAGTATTTT
clone size: -; J gene: TRBJ2-1; V gene: TRBV6-1; D gene: -; CDR3 protein: CASSTPPRGQFF; CDR3 DNA: TGTGCCAGCAGTACCCCCCCCAGGGGGCAGTTCTTC
clone size: -; J gene: TRBJ2-7; V gene: TRBV18; D gene: TRBD2; CDR3 protein: CASSPLPPTSGGAGLPYEQYF; CDR3 DNA: TGTGCCAGCTCACCACTCCCCCCGACTAGCGGGGGGGCAGGTTTACCCTACGAGCAGTACTTC
clone size: -; J gene: TRBJ1-5; V gene: TRBV7-2; D gene: -; CDR3 protein: CASSLGDVSNQPQHF; CDR3 DNA: TGTGCCAGCAGCTTGGGAGATGTTAGCAATCAGCCCCAGCATTTT
clone size: -; J gene: TRBJ1-4; V gene: TRBV5-1; D gene: TRBD1; CDR3 protein: CASSQQGDNEKLFF; CDR3 DNA: TGCGCCAGCAGCCAACAGGGGGATAATGAAAAACTGTTTTTT
clone size: -; J gene: TRBJ1-4; V gene: TRBV6-1; D gene: -; CDR3 protein: CASMISTTNEKLFF; CDR3 DNA: TGTGCCAGCATGATCTCTACAACTAATGAAAAACTGTTTTTT
clone size: -; J gene: TRBJ2-4; V gene: TRBV14; D gene: -; CDR3 protein: CASSQDLARGIQYF; CDR3 DNA: TGTGCCAGCAGCCAAGATCTCGCCCGGGGGATTCAGTACTTC
clone size: -; J gene: TRBJ1-6; V gene: TRBV4-3; D gene: -; CDR3 protein: CASSHGSGVSPLHF; CDR3 DNA: TGCGCCAGCAGCCACGGGTCAGGGGTTTCACCCCTCCACTTT
clone size: once; J gene: TRBJ1-6; V gene: TRBV7-6; D gene: -; CDR3 protein: CASSLFPRGNSGGNSPLHF; CDR3 DNA: TGTGCCAGCAGTTTGTTCCCCCGGGGCAACTCGGGGGGGAATTCACCCCTCCACTTT
clone size: -; J gene: TRBJ1-6; V gene: TRBV19; D gene: -; CDR3 protein: CASRSTGGPSPLHF; CDR3 DNA: TGTGCCAGTAGATCGACAGGAGGACCATCACCCCTCCACTTT
clone size: -; J gene: TRBJ1-1; V gene: TRBV18; D gene: TRBD1; CDR3 protein: CASSPDRGNTEAFF; CDR3 DNA: TGTGCCAGCTCACCCGACAGGGGAAACACTGAAGCTTTCTTT
clone size: -; J gene: TRBJ1-1; V gene: TRBV7-2; D gene: -; CDR3 protein: CASSLMGALNTEAFF; CDR3 DNA: TGTGCCAGCAGCTTAATGGGGGCGCTGAACACTGAAGCTTTCTTT